The 17 T cell receptor beta chains presented below share a single source sample, sequenced in a study of CD8+ T cells in alopecia areata (dated by TCRdb to between 2018 and 2020). Sample time point, as interpreted from the label and publication: roughly 26 weeks on oral tofacitinib. The sample's treatment or condition label is to be understood as: oral pan-JAK inhibitor, 5-10 mg twice daily. The library relied on the immunoSEQ multiplex PCR assay. For TCR sequencing, RNA was extracted from every sample and reverse transcribed into cDNA to serve as template. Imported from immuneACCESS, the table was reduced by TCRdb to in-frame sequences with V and J called. These copies leave out some clones; in studies compared against another copy, an unresolved V gene accounts for under half, and the cause of the remainder is not known. The sample profile shows approximately 150,000 clones; less than 70% of them were found once. The ten largest clones take up 14% of the sample.

Specimen: CD4+ T cells sorted from blood, collected at week 24, from a patient treated with tofacitinib. Receptors were obtained from a human donor with alopecia areata.

The chain has TRBV4-1 and TRBJ1-4; 7 bases align to TRBD1. Trimming removed 6 bases from V and 5 bases from J; junction bases left unmatched: 9. Germline V gene sequence: CDR1 MGHRA, CDR2 YSYEKL. The CDR3 length is 15 residues. In DNA form, the CDR3 reads TGCGCCAGCAGACTCGCGGACAGGACGAATGAAAAACTGTTTTTT. This encodes CASRLADRTNEKLFF.

This clone is a singleton in its sample. V gene TRBV27 combines with J gene TRBJ1-6, with D unresolved. CDR1 and CDR2 (germline): MNHEY, SMNVEV (reference sequence). CDR3 length: 15 amino acids. V was cut by 3 bases and J by 9 bases, with 15 bases left in between. The CDR3 nucleotides read TGTGCCAGCAGTTTTTATGAGGCCCGCGCTTCACCCCTCCACTTT. Translating it yields CASSFYEARASPLHF.

This clone came up many times. The chain is built from TRBV5-1 and TRBJ2-3, with D uncertain. Germline assignment: CDR1 SGHRS and CDR2 YFSETQ. Trimming removed 5 bases from V and 3 bases from J, with 4 bases in between. The CDR3 runs to 11 residues. The CDR3 nucleotides are TGCGCCAGCAGTGTTACAGATACGCAGTATTTT. Amino acid sequence: CASSVTDTQYF.

This clone appeared a few times. V gene TRBV6-5 combines with J gene TRBJ1-1; no reliable D call. The germline V and J ends were trimmed by 8 bases and 7 bases, with 17 bases remaining between them. Germline V CDR1 and CDR2: MNHEY, SVGAGI. This CDR3 region has 13 residues. The CDR3 region is CASSSHASYEAFF. The CDR3 DNA reads as TGTGCCAGCTCCAGCCACGCATCCTATGAAGCTTTCTTT.

This chain uses TRBV7-2 with TRBJ2-5; weak D call: TRBD1 (7 bases). In germline, CDR1 is SGHTA, CDR2 FQGNSA. V lost 1 base to trimming and J lost 5 bases, with 14 bases between them. The CDR3 spans 15 residues. In nucleotides, the CDR3 is TGTGCCAGCAGCTTAGTTGGAGGGGGCCGGGAGACCCAGTACTTC. It translates to CASSLVGGGRETQYF.

The chain has TRBV30 and TRBJ2-5, with 8 bases aligning to TRBD2. The length of the CDR3 is 12 residues. The germline V gene has CDR1 GTSNPN and CDR2 SVGIG (reference sequence). V trimming: 2 bases; J trimming: 5 bases; junction bases outside the gene matches: 1. DNA for the CDR3: TGTGCCTGGAGTTCTAGCGGGGAGACCCAGTACTTC. It translates to CAWSSSGETQYF.

The chain employs TRBV29-1 and TRBJ1-2, with D uncertain. Per germline, CDR1 SQVTM and CDR2 ANQGSEA. The germline V and J ends were trimmed by 2 bases and 8 bases, with 3 bases remaining between them. CDR3 length: 9 amino acids. The CDR3 spells CSVEIGYTF. The CDR3 DNA sequence: TGCAGCGTTGAAATCGGCTACACCTTC.

The V gene is TRBV4-1, the J gene TRBJ2-2; 7 nucleotides line up with TRBD1. The CDR3 is made up of 15 amino acids. The germline V gene encodes CDR1 MGHRA and CDR2 YSYEKL. Germline trimming cut 5 bases from V and 1 base from J; bases unmatched to any gene: 4. As DNA, the CDR3 is TGCGCCAGCAGCTCAGGGACAGTGAACACCGGGGAGCTGTTTTTT. This gives the protein CASSSGTVNTGELFF.

J is TRBJ2-5 and V is TRBV15, with D perhaps TRBD1 (6 bases). The V end was cut by 3 bases, the J end by 0 bases, with 8 bases between. This CDR3 region has 14 residues. CDR1 and CDR2 from the germline V gene are LNHNV and YYDKDF (reference sequence). The CDR3 spells CATSRGANQETQYF. CDR3 nucleotides: TGTGCCACCAGCAGGGGGGCCAACCAAGAGACCCAGTACTTC.

This clone was seen more than once but under ten times. The genes are TRBV18 and TRBJ1-1; D gene uncertain. This CDR3 is built from 13 residues. V lost 1 base to trimming and J lost 0 bases, with 3 bases between them. From germline, CDR1 is KGHSH and CDR2 LQKENI. In DNA, the CDR3 is TGTGCCAGCTCACCACGGGTGAACACTGAAGCTTTCTTT. Amino acids: CASSPRVNTEAFF.

The gene calls are TRBV30 and TRBJ1-5; D is perhaps TRBD1 (5 bases). This CDR3 contains 15 residues. The germline V and J ends were trimmed by 1 base and 2 bases, with 12 bases remaining between them. The V gene's germline CDR1 is GTSNPN and CDR2 SVGIG (reference sequence). The CDR3, as DNA: TGTGCCTGGAGTGGCCGGGGGGGTGGCAATCAGCCCCAGCATTTT. Translated, it gives CAWSGRGGGNQPQHF.

The count of this clone is one. The chain carries TRBV7-9 and TRBJ1-3, with 8 bases aligning to TRBD1. V was pared by 4 bases and J by 2 bases, with 10 bases of the junction left unmatched. Germline CDR1 and CDR2: SEHNR and FQNEAQ (reference sequence). This CDR3 has 17 residues. CDR3 nucleotides: TGTGCCAGCAGCTACACAACAGGGGGGATGACTGGAAACACCATATATTTT. This translates into CASSYTTGGMTGNTIYF. Supplemented by reference TRBV7-9 and TRBJ1-3, the full variable domain reads DTGVSQNPRHKITKRGQNVTFRCDPISEHNRLYWYRQTLGQGPEFLTYFQNEAQLEKSRLLSDRFSAERPKGSFSTLEIQRTEQGDSAMYLCASSYTTGGMTGNTIYFGEGSWLTVV.

This clone appeared a few times. CDR3 bases: TGCAGCGCTTCCGGGACAGATAATTCACCCCTCCACTTT. Its translation: CSASGTDNSPLHF. V gene TRBV29-1 combines with J gene TRBJ1-6, with 7 nucleotides matching TRBD1. The V gene's germline CDR1 is SQVTM and CDR2 ANQGSEA. J gave up 5 bases and V 7 bases, and 5 bases lay outside the gene matches. This CDR3 contains 13 residues.

In this sample, this clone turned up once. J is TRBJ1-5 and V is TRBV4-1, with D tentatively TRBD1 (5 bases). This CDR3 is built from 16 residues. V lost 0 bases and J 4 bases, leaving 13 bases between the germline ends. The germline gives CDR1 MGHRA, CDR2 YSYEKL. The CDR3 DNA is TGCGCCAGCAGCCAAGAGTGGGACTTGGGGAATCAGCCCCAGCATTTT. It encodes CASSQEWDLGNQPQHF.

The chain combines TRBV25-1 with TRBJ1-2; 7 bases are shared with TRBD1. J was trimmed by 4 bases and V by 5 bases; bases with no gene match: 4. CDR1 and CDR2 (germline): MGHDK, SYGVNS. This CDR3 is built from 13 residues. The CDR3: CASSTWDSYGYTF. The CDR3 DNA is TGTGCCAGCAGTACTTGGGACAGCTATGGCTACACCTTC.

V usage is TRBV30 and J usage is TRBJ2-3; D is ambiguous. Germline V gene lookup returns CDR1 GTSNPN and CDR2 SVGIG (reference sequence). With 5 bases removed from V and 6 bases from J, the gap between germline ends came to 12 bases. The CDR3 is made up of 12 amino acids. The CDR3 reads CAWGTGSDTQYF. In DNA, the CDR3 is TGTGCCTGGGGCACTGGCAGCGATACGCAGTATTTT. The complete variable domain, with remaining parts taken from reference TRBV30 and TRBJ2-3, reads SQTIHQWPATLVQPVGSPLSLECTVEGTSNPNLYWYRQAAGRGLQLLFYSVGIGQISSEVPQNLSASRPQDRQFILSSKKLLLSDSGFYLCAWGTGSDTQYFGPGTRLTVL.

The chain couples TRBV30 to TRBJ1-4; no definite D call. The V gene lost 2 bases and the J gene lost 8 bases, with 12 bases spanning the gap. Germline CDR1 GTSNPN, CDR2 SVGIG (reference sequence). This CDR3 region has 13 residues. The CDR3 DNA is TGTGCCTGGAGTCGGCGCCTAGGGGAAAAACTGTTTTTT. As protein: CAWSRRLGEKLFF.